The subject of this entry is one TCR beta chain. The CDR3 extends over 17 amino acids. V trimming: 6 bases; J trimming: 3 bases; junction bases outside the gene matches: 14. CDR1 is KGHDR and CDR2 is SFDVKD in the germline V gene. Here immunoSEQ multiplex PCR was the method, and the copy in TCRdb shows in-frame clones only, minus some. The data contain a few hundred thousand clones, 65% to 90% of them seen just once; the ten biggest clones take up under 11%. This record belongs to a study of blood T cell repertoires in COVID-19. Across the whole study: Sources were T cells, B-cell-depleted T cells, or PBMCs; the material itself was cDNA or gDNA.

Cohort placement rested on clinical history that participants reported themselves. Cohort 3 recovered donors had two negative PCRs, clearance, or symptom resolution. This clonotype originated in a woman under 30 who had recovered from COVID-19. The V and J genes are TRBV24-1 and TRBJ2-3; 7 bases match TRBD2. Input material: PBMCs or T cells enriched from blood (not recorded which). CDR3 in DNA: TGTGCCACCAGTCGCCCTAGTGCGGGAGAGGGGACAGATACGCAGTATTTT. Translation: CATSRPSAGEGTDTQYF.